This entry is about one TCR beta chain. V lost 2 bases to trimming and J lost 5 bases, with 9 bases between them. Per the germline V gene, CDR1 is SGHVS and CDR2 is FQNEAQ. The CDR3 runs 13 residues. Authors' methods: Reference gene primers were amplified, and this amplification served to estimate nucleated cell counts. Only in-frame clones appear in the TCRdb table, and some are missing; sequencing was by immunoSEQ multiplex PCR. From that table come the V and J calls and clone size; the DNA was used to work out D and trimming. The sample shows tens of thousands of clones, about 82% of them seen only once. The data are from a study of blood T cell repertoires in COVID-19. The wider study: Samples taken during acute and convalescent COVID-19 were collected in the United States, Italy and Spain. Sample material is recorded as cDNA or gDNA derived from T cells, B-cell-depleted T cells, or PBMCs.

The sequence derives from a woman in her sixties or seventies with acute or convalescent COVID-19. The chain has TRBV7-8 and TRBJ1-1; D is possibly TRBD1 (5 bases). Sequenced sample: peripheral blood. CDR3 sequence (DNA): TGTGCCAGCAGCTTAATAACAGGAACTGAAGCTTTCTTT. Translated: CASSLITGTEAFF.